This T cell receptor beta chain derives from a study of T cells in Graves' hyperthyroidism and ophthalmopathy. TCR beta CDR3 sequences were amplified from RNA transcripts. The HTBI set primed first-round TCR CDR3 RT-PCR. TCRdb ran MiXCR on the multiplex PCR reads and lists one entry per CDR3 protein. The sample contains more than 500,000 distinct CDR3 sequences, roughly 15% of which appear only once. Sample: blood. The receptor comes from a woman in her 30s with Graves' hyperthyroidism.

The CDR3 DNA sequence: TGTGCCGGCCAGAGTCTTAGCTCCTACGAGCAGTACTTC. Amino acid sequence: CAGQSLSSYEQYF. This chain links TRBV7-9 with TRBJ2-7; D gene ambiguous. The length of the CDR3 is 13 residues. V lost 11 bases, J lost 0 bases, and 14 bases lay in between. Germline V gene data show CDR1 as SEHNR and CDR2 as FQNEAQ (reference sequence).